The clone carrying this T cell receptor (beta chain) has ten or more counts. The antigen remains unidentified. This record belongs to a study of T cells in Graves' hyperthyroidism and ophthalmopathy. Study details: Blood from the periphery was taken at initial diagnosis, before any treatment. General study findings and limits: Model predictions of ophthalmopathy came a median around 7.1 months before onset. Researchers found most expanded thyroid clonotypes above 0.001 in blood as well.

This CDR3 has 14 residues. From germline, CDR1 is SGDLS and CDR2 YYNGEE. Trimming stripped 1 base from V and 1 base from J, with 8 bases between. Amplification yielded TCR beta CDR3 regions, with RNA transcripts as the source. First-round RT-PCR targeting the TCR CDR3 was performed with the HTBI primer set. MiXCR, run by TCRdb on the multiplex PCR reads, gives a single entry per CDR3 protein. Among about 380,000 distinct CDR3 sequences listed, 13% were seen once. Material for sequencing was blood. The V call is TRBV9, the J call TRBJ1-1; possible D gene TRBD1, 6 bases. This receptor was identified in a man in his thirties or forties with Graves' hyperthyroidism that later progressed to Graves' ophthalmopathy. This CDR3 is CASSVQGQNTEAFF. The CDR3 DNA reads as TGTGCCAGCAGCGTACAGGGACAGAACACTGAAGCTTTCTTT.